This TCR beta chain emerged from a study of T cell repertoires in cytomegalovirus infection. About the research overall: Signatures in public TCR beta sequences pointed to both CMV infection and matching HLA type. Study results and limitations: HLA-C-restricted CMV clonotypes gave the most frequent clonotype in two of eight donors. Identification of carriers of CMV plus the relevant HLA was performed using cumulative public TCR beta family frequency.

As regards this clonotype: Its cognate antigen is unknown.

MiXCR was run by TCRdb on the reads, yielding one entry per CDR3 protein. Among under 600,000 distinct CDR3 sequences listed, approximately 17% were seen once. The clonotype was recovered from a human donor in good health (CMV status not recorded). Some clones in this sample may be carry-over from other donors' samples. The specimen sequenced was CD8+ T cells from PBMCs.

The CDR3 loop reads CASSLIGTASNNSPLHF. The DNA of the CDR3 is TGTGCCAGCAGTTTAATTGGGACGGCCTCTAATAATTCACCCCTCCACTTT. The rearrangement uses TRBV28 and TRBJ1-6; tentative D call: TRBD1 (5 bases). This CDR3 has 17 residues. Trimming stripped 2 bases from V and 5 bases from J, with 16 bases between. Germline-derived CDR1 and CDR2 are MDHEN and SYDVKM.